This T cell receptor beta chain derives from a study of blood T cell repertoires in COVID-19. Study information: From T cells, B-cell-depleted T cells, or PBMCs came the material, which was cDNA or gDNA.

Original analysis: It was from reference gene primer amplification that nucleated cell counts were estimated. Assay: immunoSEQ multiplex PCR; the TCRdb copy retains only in-frame clones and omits some. The DNA gave D and trimming, while V, J and clone size come from that table. The repertoire holds around 60,000 clones, with more than 90% as singletons. The V gene end was trimmed by 8 bases and the J gene end by 4 bases; junction bases not matched to a gene: 7. The CDR3 contains 13 residues. Per the germline V gene, CDR1 is MDHEN and CDR2 is SYDVKM. Sequences were obtained from peripheral blood. This clonotype was obtained from a man between 60 and 75 years old with acute or convalescent COVID-19. The rearrangement links TRBV28 to TRBJ2-7; TRBD1 agrees at 8 bases. The CDR3 here is CASLGQGRYEQYF. The CDR3 region has the DNA TGTGCCAGCCTTGGACAGGGTCGGTACGAGCAGTACTTC.